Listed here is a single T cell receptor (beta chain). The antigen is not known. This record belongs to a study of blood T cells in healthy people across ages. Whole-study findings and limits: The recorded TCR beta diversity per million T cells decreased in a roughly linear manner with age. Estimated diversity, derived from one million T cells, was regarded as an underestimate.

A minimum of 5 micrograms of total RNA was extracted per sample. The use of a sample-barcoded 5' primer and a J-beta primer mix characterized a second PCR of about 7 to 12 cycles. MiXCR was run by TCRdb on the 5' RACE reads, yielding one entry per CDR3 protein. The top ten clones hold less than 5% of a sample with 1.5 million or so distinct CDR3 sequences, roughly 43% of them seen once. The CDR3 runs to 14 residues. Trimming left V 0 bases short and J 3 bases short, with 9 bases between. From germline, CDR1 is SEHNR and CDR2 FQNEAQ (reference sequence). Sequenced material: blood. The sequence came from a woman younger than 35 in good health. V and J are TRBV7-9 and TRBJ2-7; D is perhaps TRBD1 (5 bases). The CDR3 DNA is TGTGCCAGCAGCTTAGCGAGGACACACTACGAGCAGTACTTC. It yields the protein CASSLARTHYEQYF.